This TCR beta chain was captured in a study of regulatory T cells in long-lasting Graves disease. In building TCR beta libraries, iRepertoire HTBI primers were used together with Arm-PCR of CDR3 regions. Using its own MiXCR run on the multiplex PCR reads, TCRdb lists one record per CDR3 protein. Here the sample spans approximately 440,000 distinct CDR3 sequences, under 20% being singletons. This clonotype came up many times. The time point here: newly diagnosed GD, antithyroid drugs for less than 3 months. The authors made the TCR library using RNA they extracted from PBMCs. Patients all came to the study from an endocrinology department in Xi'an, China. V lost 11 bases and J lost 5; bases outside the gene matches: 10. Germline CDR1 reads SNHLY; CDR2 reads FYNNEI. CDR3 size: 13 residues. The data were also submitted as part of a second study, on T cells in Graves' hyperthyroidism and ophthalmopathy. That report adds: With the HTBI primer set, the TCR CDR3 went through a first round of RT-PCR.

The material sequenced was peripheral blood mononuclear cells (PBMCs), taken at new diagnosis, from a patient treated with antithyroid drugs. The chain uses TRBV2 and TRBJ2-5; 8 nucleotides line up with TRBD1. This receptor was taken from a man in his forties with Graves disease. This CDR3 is CAGLDREMETQYF. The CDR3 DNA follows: TGTGCCGGCCTGGACAGGGAGATGGAGACCCAGTACTTC.